Listed below are T cell receptor beta chains from one sample, sequenced in a study of blood T cell repertoires in COVID-19. Assay used: immunoSEQ multiplex PCR; TCRdb lists only in-frame clones, some missing. The data hold about 400,000 clones, with roughly 87% observed a single time. Sequenced: PBMCs or T cells enriched from blood (not recorded which). These TCRs come from a woman between 35 and 50 years old with acute COVID-19. Each CDR3 is given with its conserved first and last residue. D genes are given only for firm matches. Not all rows give a size; the values are once, few, many and, for expanded clones, a class.

NA TRBJ1-1 NA TRBV12-5 CASTKGLSNTEAFF TGTGCTAGTACGAAGGGACTGTCGAACACTGAAGCTTTCTTT
TRBD1 TRBJ1-6 few TRBV27 CASTRGQGHSPLHF TGTGCCAGCACCAGGGGGCAGGGTCATTCACCCCTCCACTTT
NA TRBJ1-2 once TRBV30 CAWSVPGGPYGYTF TGTGCCTGGAGTGTACCCGGGGGACCTTATGGCTACACCTTC
NA TRBJ1-1 few TRBV2 CASTVDRSMNTEAFF TGTGCCAGCACTGTAGACAGATCCATGAACACTGAAGCTTTCTTT
NA TRBJ1-5 NA TRBV7-9 CASSYTGSQPQHF TGTGCCAGCAGCTATACAGGGAGCCAGCCCCAGCATTTT
NA TRBJ1-1 NA TRBV4-1 CASSQSPRTEAFF TGCGCCAGCAGCCAATCTCCTAGGACTGAAGCTTTCTTT
TRBD2 TRBJ2-1 NA TRBV11-2 CASRVPGGGGEQFF TGTGCCAGCCGTGTGCCGGGGGGGGGCGGTGAGCAGTTCTTC
NA TRBJ2-7 NA TRBV29-1 CSPEIRSYEQYF TGCAGCCCCGAGATACGATCCTACGAGCAGTACTTC
TRBD1 TRBJ2-7 once TRBV27 CASSRNPGQGAYEQYF TGTGCCAGCAGTCGAAACCCGGGACAGGGGGCCTACGAGCAGTACTTC
TRBD2 TRBJ2-7 NA TRBV5-1 CASSLDRTSRYEQYF TGCGCCAGCAGTTTAGACAGGACTAGCCGCTACGAGCAGTACTTC
NA TRBJ2-7 NA TRBV3-1/TRBV3-2 CASSQAGYEQYF TGTGCCAGCAGCCAAGCCGGCTACGAGCAGTACTTC
NA TRBJ1-1 NA TRBV20-1 CSATQGAEAFF TGCAGTGCTACACAGGGTGCTGAAGCTTTCTTT
NA TRBJ2-2 NA TRBV12-5 CASDILRVAGELFF TGTGCTAGTGACATCCTACGGGTAGCCGGGGAGCTGTTTTTT
NA TRBJ2-1 NA TRBV11-2 CASSPLRGPSENNEQFF TGTGCCAGCAGCCCCCTACGAGGCCCCTCAGAAAACAATGAGCAGTTCTTC
NA TRBJ1-6 NA TRBV18 CASSQAGPSYNSPLHF TGTGCCAGCTCACAAGCGGGACCGTCCTATAATTCACCCCTCCACTTT
NA TRBJ1-5 NA TRBV30 CAWSPGDEQPQHF TGTGCCTGGAGTCCAGGGGATGAGCAGCCCCAGCATTTT
NA TRBJ1-2 NA TRBV2 CASSEQENYGYTF TGTGCCAGCAGTGAACAGGAAAACTATGGCTACACCTTC
NA TRBJ2-1 NA TRBV11-2 CASSSESWSSYNEQFF TGTGCCAGCAGCTCGGAGTCGTGGAGCTCCTACAATGAGCAGTTCTTC
NA TRBJ2-7 NA TRBV9 CASSVGGGGDTYEQYF TGTGCCAGCAGCGTAGGGGGCGGGGGCGACACCTACGAGCAGTACTTC
NA TRBJ2-7 NA TRBV7-8 CASSFGGRDYEQYF TGTGCCAGCAGCTTCGGCGGGCGAGATTACGAGCAGTACTTC
TRBD1 TRBJ2-7 NA TRBV7-9 CASSLSGQLYEQYF TGTGCCAGCAGCCTCTCGGGACAGCTATACGAGCAGTACTTC
NA TRBJ2-1 NA TRBV19 CASSPFLYNEQFF TGTGCCAGTAGTCCTTTTCTTTACAATGAGCAGTTCTTC
TRBD1 TRBJ2-3 NA TRBV2 CASSAGTGGADTQYF TGTGCCAGCAGTGCCGGGACAGGGGGCGCGGATACGCAGTATTTT